This entry describes one T cell receptor (beta chain). The antigen is not known. V was trimmed by 4 bases and J by 4 bases, leaving 11 bases between them. CDR1 is SGHDT and CDR2 is YYEEEE in the germline V gene. The CDR3 contains 13 residues. This entry is derived from a study of T-cell memory formation after mild COVID-19. Background on the study: Most TCR clusters belonged to a single donor. Study findings and constraints: Clones contracting day 15 to 85 were balanced CD4/CD8; later expanders leaned CD4+. Mostly located in CM and EM were contracting CD4+ clones, with contracting CD8+ clones located in EMRA.

Each CDR3 protein gets one entry after TCRdb re-called the 5' RACE reads with MiXCR. The table shows under 400,000 distinct CDR3 sequences, with around 28% occurring only once. Sequencing was done on a sample of PBMCs or a T cell subset sorted from them (not recorded which). This TCR was sampled from an adult woman who had mild COVID-19 (a few samples of this study predate the infection). Cell type and time point are not known. V usage is TRBV5-6 and J usage is TRBJ1-1; no clear D. DNA for the CDR3: TGTGCCAGCAGCCCCTCTTTCGGCACTGAAGCTTTCTTT. Translated, it gives CASSPSFGTEAFF.